This T cell receptor (beta chain) was recorded in a study of graft-versus-host responses after intestinal transplantation. Overall study context: Induction with anti-thymocyte globulin, then tacrolimus and steroids for roughly three years, was given to all recipients.

The table lists this clone with a count of one. The antigen is undetermined. Study conclusions and caveats: GvH clones turned up in recipient marrow; some had shown up first in ileum or blood.

V lost 6 bases and J 3 bases, leaving 18 bases between the germline ends. CDR1 and CDR2 from the germline V gene are GTSNPN and SVGIG (reference sequence). The CDR3 is 14 residues long. Profiled with immunoSEQ multiplex PCR; TCRdb holds only in-frame clones, not every one. In the table there are 77,000 or so clones, approximately 92% of which are singletons. This chain uses TRBV30 with TRBJ2-7; D may be TRBD2 (6 bases). Sequences were derived from PBMCs, sampled 98 days after intestinal transplantation. This receptor was taken from a human patient who received an intestinal transplant, so some T cells may come from the graft donor. CDR3 amino acids: CACSAPPGVYEQYF. In DNA form, the CDR3 reads TGTGCCTGCTCAGCGCCACCGGGGGTCTACGAGCAGTACTTC.